This is a list of T cell receptor beta chains from one sample in a study of cytomegalovirus exposure and HLA in healthy donors. Data came from immunoSEQ multiplex PCR; TCRdb stores just in-frame clones and leaves some out. The sample contains 35,000 to 50,000 clones, under 65% of which appear only once. Sample: PBMCs. Source of these receptors: a human donor in good health. Both conserved end residues are part of each CDR3. Fields, in order: V gene, J gene, CDR3 length, CDR3 protein.

TRBV7-2	TRBJ1-5	14	CASSLVWGVQPQHF
TRBV4-3	TRBJ1-5	15	CASSQDGNRGQPQHF
TRBV7-2	TRBJ1-2	14	CASSLVSRGQGYTF
TRBV7-2	TRBJ1-2	16	CASSLAGPNTNYGYTF
TRBV2	TRBJ2-7	17	CASSDSALGLAGHEQYF
TRBV9	TRBJ2-1	15	CASSVGQGDYNEQFF
TRBV7-9	TRBJ2-7	15	CASSPRTSGGYEQYF
TRBV5-1	TRBJ2-3	15	CASSPDSSGTDTQYF
TRBV6-1	TRBJ1-6	12	CASRETGRTLHF
TRBV7-2	TRBJ2-7	15	CASSRSTGVGAEQYF
TRBV10-3	TRBJ2-3	14	CAISAPRLADTQYF
TRBV2	TRBJ2-1	13	CAGTSGGANEQFF
TRBV5-4	TRBJ2-5	15	CASSFGQGPRETQYF
TRBV7-2	TRBJ2-3	13	CASRLGGSDTQYF
TRBV7-9	TRBJ2-5	13	CASSLGTSGAIYF
TRBV7-9	TRBJ1-5	14	CASSLDPWGGPQHF